This TCR beta chain was sequenced during a study of T cells in Graves' hyperthyroidism and ophthalmopathy. Findings and limits, study-wide: Most thyroid clonotypes that were expanded above 0.001 also turned up in blood.

What was amplified from RNA transcripts were TCR beta CDR3 regions. The HTBI set primed first-round TCR CDR3 RT-PCR. TCRdb re-analysed the multiplex PCR reads in MiXCR, keeping a single row per CDR3 protein. This sample has about 110,000 distinct CDR3 sequences; 16% occur once, and the top ten carry less than 50%. This clonotype was detected many times. Its antigen is still unknown. CDR3 length: 13 residues. The germline V and J ends were trimmed by 0 bases and 4 bases, with 7 bases remaining between them. Germline V CDR1 and CDR2: MNHEY, SMNVEV (reference sequence). The source of this sequence is a woman aged 45-60 years with Graves' hyperthyroidism. The V call is TRBV27, the J call TRBJ2-7; no clear D gene. Sequencing used blood. The CDR3 DNA sequence: TGTGCCAGCAGTTTATCGAATCGGTACGAGCAGTACTTC. Translated, it gives CASSLSNRYEQYF.